These 20 T cell receptor beta chains originate from one sample sequenced in a study of CD8 T cells in Susac syndrome. RNA was extracted with the RNeasy kit, and a quantity of roughly 0.5 to 1 ug was reverse transcribed using random hexamers. Each CDR3 protein is one row after TCRdb ran MiXCR on the immunoSEQ multiplex PCR reads. The sample carries roughly 180,000 distinct CDR3 sequences, about 94% recorded once. The source material was CD4+ T cells from PBMCs. These receptor sequences come from a human donor with multiple sclerosis.

The V gene is TRBV12-3 or TRBV12-4, the J gene TRBJ1-2; no reliable D call. V lost 7 bases to trimming and J lost 2 bases, with 14 bases between them. CDR3 size: 14 residues. The CDR3 loop is CASKSLAGNYGYTF. CDR3 DNA sequence: TGTGCCAGCAAGTCATTGGCGGGAAACTATGGCTACACCTTC.

This clonotype was detected a few times. The V and J genes are TRBV28 and TRBJ1-6; maybe TRBD1 (6 bases). This CDR3 spans 13 amino acids. Trimming removed 6 bases from V and 9 bases from J, with 12 bases in between. CDR1 is MDHEN and CDR2 is SYDVKM in the germline V gene. CDR3 nucleotide sequence: TGTGCCAGCAGAACAGGGACGGGTTCACCCCTCCACTTT. Residues: CASRTGTGSPLHF.

The chain has TRBV20-1 and TRBJ2-5, with D perhaps matching TRBD2 (5 bases). Trimming stripped 6 bases from V and 1 base from J, with 15 bases between. The CDR3 spans 14 residues. Germline V gives CDR1 DFQATT, CDR2 SNEGSKA (reference sequence). The CDR3 DNA sequence: TGCAGTGCCACTTACAGCGGAGCCCAAGAGACCCAGTACTTC. Encoded protein: CSATYSGAQETQYF.

This chain uses TRBV10-3 with TRBJ2-1, with a possible D match to TRBD2 (6 bases). The CDR3 spans 13 residues. Between the trimmed V and J ends, which lost 4 bases and 5 bases, there was a span of 9 bases. The germline gives CDR1 ENHRY, CDR2 SYGVKD. CDR3 DNA: TGTGCCATCAGTGGAGGACTAAACAATGAGCAGTTCTTC. It codes for CAISGGLNNEQFF.

This sequence joins TRBV5-1 and TRBJ2-1, with 8 nucleotides matching TRBD2. In germline, CDR1 is SGHRS, CDR2 YFSETQ. V shed 8 bases and J 9 bases; nucleotides not matched to a gene: 7. There are 12 residues in the CDR3. The CDR3 sequence is CASYWTSSEQFF. CDR3 DNA sequence: TGCGCCAGTTACTGGACTAGCAGTGAGCAGTTCTTC.

This rearrangement joins TRBV4-2 to TRBJ2-5, with D unresolved. This CDR3 spans 15 amino acids. V was shortened by 0 bases and J by 2 bases, with 10 bases between the two germline ends. Germline-derived CDR1 and CDR2 are LGHNA and YNFKEQ. CDR3 sequence reads: CASSQDELPQETQYF. DNA for the CDR3: TGTGCCAGCAGCCAAGATGAACTCCCGCAAGAGACCCAGTACTTC.

The J gene is TRBJ2-1, the V gene TRBV30; 7 bases map to TRBD2. V was clipped by 3 bases and J by 7 bases; unmatched bases: 6. Germline CDR1 is GTSNPN and CDR2 is SVGIG (reference sequence). The CDR3 has 13 amino acids. The CDR3 spells CAWSGGTSNEQFF. In DNA form, the CDR3 reads TGTGCCTGGAGCGGGGGGACTTCTAATGAGCAGTTCTTC.

The CDR3 here is CASSLRSGANVLTF. CDR3 in DNA: TGCGCCAGCAGCTTGCGCTCTGGGGCCAACGTCCTGACTTTC. The V gene is TRBV5-1, the J gene TRBJ2-6; no clear D. CDR1 is SGHRS, CDR2 YFSETQ, per germline. The CDR3 has 14 amino acids. Trimming removed 1 base at V and 0 bases at J, with 2 bases between.

This clonotype was recorded once. The chain is built from TRBV12-3 or TRBV12-4 and TRBJ1-1; D call uncertain. V was pared by 1 base and J by 6 bases, with 6 bases between. This CDR3 comprises 12 residues. CDR3 sequence (DNA): TGTGCCAGCAGTTTAGGGTGGGCTGAAGCTTTCTTT. As protein: CASSLGWAEAFF.

J is TRBJ1-2 and V is TRBV19; no clear D. Germline CDR1 is LNHDA and CDR2 is SQIVND (reference sequence). V shed 8 bases and J shed 2 bases, with 15 bases lying between them. The CDR3 spans 14 residues. The CDR3 region has the DNA TGTGCCAGTTTACAGCTACGATTGAACTATGGCTACACCTTC. It yields the protein CASLQLRLNYGYTF.

The V gene is TRBV24-1, the J gene TRBJ2-1, with D perhaps being TRBD1 or TRBD2 (5 bases each). CDR3 length: 13 amino acids. Trimming cost V 4 bases and J 9 bases, with 12 bases left between them. Per germline, CDR1 KGHDR and CDR2 SFDVKD. The CDR3 coding sequence is TGTGCCACCAGTGAAGGTCCGGGGCGTGAGCAGTTCTTC. Its translation: CATSEGPGREQFF.

V is TRBV18 and J is TRBJ2-7; D gene uncertain. The germline gives CDR1 KGHSH, CDR2 LQKENI. There are 15 residues in the CDR3. Trimming shortened V by 3 bases and J by 5 bases, and 17 bases separated the two germline ends. CDR3 in amino acids: CASSPTPNLPNEQYF. DNA of the CDR3: TGTGCCAGCTCACCGACTCCTAACCTTCCTAACGAGCAGTACTTC.

The chain uses TRBV12-3 or TRBV12-4 and TRBJ2-5, with 12 positions matching TRBD2. This CDR3 contains 20 residues. V shed 3 bases and J 2 bases; nucleotides not matched to a gene: 16. CDR3: CASSLGGWTSGEDLQETQYF. The CDR3 DNA reads as TGTGCCAGCAGTTTGGGCGGATGGACTAGCGGGGAGGATTTACAAGAGACCCAGTACTTC.

The V and J genes are TRBV7-3 and TRBJ2-5; 10 bases are shared with TRBD1. Germline V gene lookup returns CDR1 SGHTA and CDR2 FQGTGA. This CDR3 comprises 15 residues. J lost 5 bases, V lost 2 bases, and 5 bases had no gene match. CDR3 residues: CASSLGGQGWETQYF. CDR3 in DNA: TGTGCCAGCAGCTTAGGGGGACAGGGGTGGGAGACCCAGTACTTC.

The genes are TRBV7-8 and TRBJ1-3, with TRBD1 matching 7 bases. V trimming: 4 bases; J trimming: 2 bases; junction bases outside the gene matches: 5. CDR1 is SGHVS and CDR2 is FQNEAQ in the germline V gene. The CDR3 sequence is 15 residues long. The CDR3 DNA reads TGTGCCAGCAGCTCGTTTAGGGGGCCTGGAAACACCATATATTTT. This encodes CASSSFRGPGNTIYF.

The chain links TRBV12-3 or TRBV12-4 to TRBJ2-2, with D unclear. V was clipped by 8 bases and J by 3 bases, with 10 bases between them. This CDR3 has 13 residues. The CDR3 DNA is TGTGCCAGCGGCATAAGAGACACCGGGGAGCTGTTTTTT. Its protein is CASGIRDTGELFF.

The chain links TRBV6-5 to TRBJ2-7; no definite D call. Germline V gene data show CDR1 as MNHEY and CDR2 as SVGAGI. This CDR3 contains 11 residues. V lost 6 bases and J 2 bases, leaving 5 bases between the germline ends. The CDR3 DNA is TGTGCCAGCAGGGGGACCTACGAGCAGTACTTC. This translates into CASRGTYEQYF.

In nucleotides, the CDR3 is TGTGCCAGCACCACCGAGACAGGAGCGAACACTGAAGCTTTCTTT. As protein: CASTTETGANTEAFF. The chain is built from TRBV6-5 and TRBJ1-1, with D tentatively TRBD1 (6 bases). The CDR3 is 15 amino acids. The ends were cut back, 7 bases at V and 1 base at J, with 16 bases in the middle. The germline V gene has CDR1 MNHEY and CDR2 SVGAGI.

V is TRBV6-6 and J is TRBJ2-1; the match to TRBD1 covers 7 bases. Germline V lookup: CDR1 MNHNY, CDR2 SVGAGI (reference sequence). The CDR3 contains 14 residues. Losses at the gene ends were 5 bases for V and 5 bases for J; bases not matched to a gene: 6. The DNA for the CDR3 is TGTGCCAGCAGTCCTCACGACAGGGACAATGAGCAGTTCTTC. It translates to CASSPHDRDNEQFF.

This clonotype was seen just once. CDR3 DNA: TGTGCCAGCAGCGCTGACAGGGGTATGGGCAATCAGCCCCAGCATTTT. It translates to CASSADRGMGNQPQHF. This chain connects TRBV5-6 to TRBJ1-5, with TRBD1 identical over 8 bases. Per germline, CDR1 SGHDT and CDR2 YYEEEE. V shed 4 bases, J shed 2 bases, and the junction held 8 bases outside the gene matches. This CDR3 region has 16 residues.